The present entry profiles one TCR beta chain with its context. Its antigen is as yet unknown. This entry belongs to a study of monozygotic twins with inflammatory bowel disease. Two rounds of nested PCR, of roughly 16 and 10 cycles, were run on TCRalpha and TCRbeta cDNA. TCRdb reprocessed the 5' RACE reads, with one entry per CDR3 protein and no DNA. Its table records roughly 150,000 distinct CDR3 sequences. Whole-study results and caveats: Possibly because of limited power, concordant and discordant twins showed no difference in repertoire similarity.

The CDR3 is 16 amino acids. The chain uses TRBV12-3 or TRBV12-4 and TRBJ2-5; there is no DNA to check the TCRdb D call of TRBD2. This clonotype was obtained from a human donor with ulcerative colitis or Crohn's disease, or a healthy co-twin of an affected twin (not recorded which). The sample consisted of blood. CDR3 residues: CASSFGVAGGQETQYF.